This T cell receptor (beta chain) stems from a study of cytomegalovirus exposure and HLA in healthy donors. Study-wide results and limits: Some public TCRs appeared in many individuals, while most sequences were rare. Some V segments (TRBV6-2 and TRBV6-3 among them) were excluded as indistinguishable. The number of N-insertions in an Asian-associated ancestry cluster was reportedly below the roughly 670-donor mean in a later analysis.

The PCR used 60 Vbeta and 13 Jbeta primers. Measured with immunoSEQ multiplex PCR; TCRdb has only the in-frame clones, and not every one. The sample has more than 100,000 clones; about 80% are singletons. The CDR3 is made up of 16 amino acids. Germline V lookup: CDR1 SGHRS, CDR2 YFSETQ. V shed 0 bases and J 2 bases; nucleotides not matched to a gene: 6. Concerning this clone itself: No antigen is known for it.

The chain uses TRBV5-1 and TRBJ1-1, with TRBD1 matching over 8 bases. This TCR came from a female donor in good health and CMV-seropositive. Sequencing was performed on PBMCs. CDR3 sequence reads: CASSLGPGGFNTEAFF. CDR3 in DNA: TGCGCCAGCAGCTTGGGTCCAGGGGGCTTTAACACTGAAGCTTTCTTT.